One and the same sample provided the 10 T cell receptor beta chains below, sequenced in a study of blood T cell repertoires in COVID-19. TCRdb's table, derived via immunoSEQ multiplex PCR, lists solely in-frame clones and lacks some. The repertoire holds 250,000 to 350,000 clones, under 90% seen once, with 0.94% in the top ten. Sequenced material: peripheral blood. The receptor source for this set is a woman in her forties who had recovered from COVID-19.

The chain combines TRBV5-4 with TRBJ2-5; tentatively, D is TRBD2 (7 bases). The V gene lost 0 bases and the J gene lost 4 bases, with 10 bases spanning the gap. The CDR3 is made up of 14 amino acids. Germline V gene lookup returns CDR1 SGHNT and CDR2 YYREEE (reference sequence). CDR3 nucleotides: TGTGCCAGCAGCTTGGACAGGGAGGGAGAGACCCAGTACTTC. Amino acids: CASSLDREGETQYF.

The genes are TRBV7-2 and TRBJ2-7, with D perhaps matching TRBD2 (6 bases). In germline, CDR1 is SGHTA, CDR2 FQGNSA. V was trimmed by 0 bases and J by 2 bases, leaving 11 bases between them. This CDR3 contains 15 residues. The DNA of the CDR3 is TGTGCCAGCAGCTTAGCTGCGGGGACCGCCTACGAGCAGTACTTC. It is translated as CASSLAAGTAYEQYF.

The V and J genes are TRBV28 and TRBJ2-7, with unresolved D. The CDR3 is 11 amino acids. Germline CDR1 MDHEN, CDR2 SYDVKM. V dropped 3 bases and J dropped 3 bases, with 3 bases sitting between them. The CDR3: CASSFSYEQYF. CDR3 DNA sequence: TGTGCCAGCAGTTTTAGCTACGAGCAGTACTTC.

The genes are TRBV2 and TRBJ1-3; 10 bases agree with TRBD1. The CDR3 covers 17 residues. Germline values: CDR1 SNHLY, CDR2 FYNNEI. The junction had 12 bases not matched to a gene; V was cut back by 7 bases and J by 3 bases. The CDR3 DNA follows: TGTGCCAGCATAGGGGACAGGGGTGTTGGAGGTGGAAACACCATATATTTT. It translates to CASIGDRGVGGGNTIYF.

The chain employs TRBV9 and TRBJ2-1; the match to TRBD2 covers 8 bases. Germline loops: CDR1 SGDLS, CDR2 YYNGEE. The CDR3 consists of 16 residues. Unmatched junction bases numbered 7, after V lost 3 bases and J lost 2 bases. CDR3: CASSEPPAGAYNEQFF. CDR3 DNA sequence: TGTGCCAGCAGCGAGCCCCCAGCGGGAGCCTACAATGAGCAGTTCTTC.

The genes are TRBV13 and TRBJ2-7; D is unclear. V lost 6 bases to trimming and J lost 5 bases, with 14 bases between them. In germline, CDR1 is PRHDT, CDR2 FYEKMQ (reference sequence). This CDR3 comprises 13 residues. The CDR3 DNA reads TGTGCCAGCAGGCCGAGTAGTGTGCACGAGCAGTACTTC. Amino acid sequence: CASRPSSVHEQYF.

V gene TRBV4-2 combines with J gene TRBJ2-2; 7 positions agree with TRBD1. The CDR3 extends over 14 amino acids. V lost 5 bases, J lost 5 bases, and 5 bases stayed unmatched. The V gene's germline CDR1 is LGHNA and CDR2 YNFKEQ. This CDR3 reads CASSEGAGTGELFF. As DNA, the CDR3 is TGTGCCAGCAGCGAGGGGGCGGGTACCGGGGAGCTGTTTTTT.

The genes are TRBV5-1 and TRBJ1-1; possible D gene TRBD1, 6 bases. Deletions cut 2 bases from V and 3 bases from J, with 11 bases between. The CDR3 covers 14 residues. Germline lookup yields CDR1 SGHRS and CDR2 YFSETQ. The CDR3 loop is CASSFGGQDTEAFF. CDR3 in DNA: TGCGCCAGCAGCTTCGGGGGGCAGGACACTGAAGCTTTCTTT. The full variable domain, in which reference TRBV5-1 and TRBJ1-1 provide the parts outside the CDR3, is KAGVTQTPRYLIKTRGQQVTLSCSPISGHRSVSWYQQTPGQGLQFLFEYFSETQRNKGNFPGRFSGRQFSNSRSEMNVSTLELGDSALYLCASSFGGQDTEAFFGQGTRLTVV.

The J gene is TRBJ1-1, the V gene TRBV14, with TRBD1 as a possible D gene (6 bases). Germline V gives CDR1 SGHDN, CDR2 FVKESK. The CDR3 has 15 amino acids. V lost 1 base to trimming and J lost 4 bases, with 13 bases between them. The CDR3 bases are TGTGCCAGCAGCCAAGTCGGGGGGGGCCGCACTGAAGCTTTCTTT. Translation: CASSQVGGGRTEAFF.

The CDR3 coding sequence is TGTGCCAGCAGCCAAGGGCTCGCAACTGGAAACACCATATATTTT. Translation gives CASSQGLATGNTIYF. V usage is TRBV3-1 (or the pseudogene TRBV3-2) and J usage is TRBJ1-3; D is unclear. Per germline, CDR1 LGHDT and CDR2 YNNKEL (reference sequence). Deletions cut 1 base from V and 2 bases from J, with 9 bases between. This CDR3 comprises 15 residues.